This T cell receptor beta chain emerged from a study of shared clonotypes between healthy human individuals. Deletions cut 2 bases from V and 4 bases from J, with 14 bases between. The germline gives CDR1 MNHEY, CDR2 SVGAGI. The length of the CDR3 is 15 residues. Here immunoSEQ multiplex PCR was the method, and the copy in TCRdb shows in-frame clones only, minus some. The table lists over 2 million clones, about 95% of them singletons. This clonotype originated in a man in his late teens or twenties in good health. The V and J genes are TRBV6-5 and TRBJ1-2; TRBD1 is a possible D gene (6 bases). Sequenced input: naive CD4+ T cells sorted from blood. Regarding subset: CD45RA+ positively selected. The CDR3 protein is CASSYDTGAFYGYTF. CDR3 in DNA: TGTGCCAGCAGTTACGATACGGGGGCGTTCTATGGCTACACCTTC.